The 8 T cell receptor beta chains below all came from one sample that was sequenced in a study of blood T cell repertoires in COVID-19. TCRdb's copy holds only in-frame clones and misses some; the assay was immunoSEQ multiplex PCR. Of roughly 78,000 clones listed, around 86% are singletons. The sequencing input was peripheral blood. These receptors all stem from a woman aged 55 to 70 with acute or convalescent COVID-19.

V is TRBV11-2 and J is TRBJ2-7, with D possibly TRBD1 on 6 matching bases. From germline, CDR1 is SGHAT and CDR2 FQNNGV. This CDR3 is built from 16 residues. V was clipped by 1 base and J by 0 bases, with 13 bases between them. The CDR3 region has the DNA TGTGCCAGCAGCTTAGGGCGTCGGACAGACTCCTACGAGCAGTACTTC. Translating it yields CASSLGRRTDSYEQYF.

The CDR3 here is CASSSRYGYTF. DNA for the CDR3: TGTGCCAGCAGTTCGAGATATGGCTACACCTTC. This chain joins TRBV12-3 or TRBV12-4 and TRBJ1-2; D not resolved. The CDR3 has 11 residues. V shed 4 bases and J shed 5 bases, with 5 bases lying between them.

V usage is TRBV19 and J usage is TRBJ1-1; 10 bases fit TRBD1. V lost 7 bases to trimming and J lost 11 bases; unmatched junction nucleotides: 16. Germline loops: CDR1 LNHDA, CDR2 SQIVND (reference sequence). This CDR3 has 15 amino acids. The CDR3 spells CASTKSGTGVVGAFF. The CDR3 region has the DNA TGTGCCAGTACCAAGAGCGGGACAGGGGTCGTTGGGGCTTTCTTT.

V usage is TRBV6-2 or TRBV6-3 and J usage is TRBJ2-1, with 7 bases matching TRBD1. CDR3 length equals 16 residues. V trimming: 5 bases; J trimming: 2 bases; junction bases outside the gene matches: 9. Germline V gene lookup returns CDR1 MNHEY and CDR2 SVGEGT. CDR3 bases: TGTGCCAGCAGTAACCGGGGACAGCCAACCTACAATGAGCAGTTCTTC. This encodes CASSNRGQPTYNEQFF.

The gene calls are TRBV6-5 and TRBJ2-7; a weak D match, TRBD2 (5 bases). The CDR3 is 11 residues long. V was trimmed by 8 bases and J by 4 bases, leaving 9 bases between them. Germline-derived CDR1 and CDR2 are MNHEY and SVGAGI. The CDR3: CASGRGYEQYF. In nucleotides, the CDR3 is TGTGCCAGCGGGAGAGGATACGAGCAGTACTTC.

The V gene is TRBV7-2, the J gene TRBJ1-4; tentative D call: TRBD1 (6 bases). This CDR3 is built from 15 residues. In germline, CDR1 is SGHTA, CDR2 FQGNSA. Between the trimmed V and J ends, which lost 5 bases and 8 bases, there was a span of 18 bases. This chain's CDR3 is CASSHQRGGREKLFF. Here the CDR3 DNA reads TGTGCCAGCAGCCACCAACGCGGGGGGCGGGAAAAACTGTTTTTT.

The chain links TRBV5-1 to TRBJ2-7; D is possibly TRBD2 (6 bases). Trimming took 1 base from V and 3 from J, leaving 11 bases between them. Per the germline V gene, CDR1 is SGHRS and CDR2 is YFSETQ. This CDR3 comprises 14 residues. Written as DNA, the CDR3 is TGCGCCAGCAGCTTGCGGGGGAACCTCTACGAGCAGTACTTC. This gives the protein CASSLRGNLYEQYF. Looking up the rest from reference TRBV5-1 and TRBJ2-7 gives the full variable domain: KAGVTQTPRYLIKTRGQQVTLSCSPISGHRSVSWYQQTPGQGLQFLFEYFSETQRNKGNFPGRFSGRQFSNSRSEMNVSTLELGDSALYLCASSLRGNLYEQYFGPGTRLTVT.

Worth noting for this clone: The same CDR3 can be traced to other DNA sequences in this sample. The chain joins TRBV27 to TRBJ1-5; TRBD1 matches at 7 bases. Trimming cost V 3 bases and J 7 bases; bases outside gene matches: 0. Germline loops: CDR1 MNHEY, CDR2 SMNVEV (reference sequence). The length of the CDR3 is 12 residues. CDR3 residues: CASSFRGQPQHF. The CDR3 region has the DNA TGTGCCAGCAGTTTCAGGGGGCAGCCCCAGCATTTT.